This T cell receptor (beta chain) was captured by sequencing in a study of T cell responses to AZD1222 COVID-19 vaccine. Study conclusions and caveats: Distributed over spike, vaccine-associated CD4 TCRs predominated at 160-218 and 743-854. Targets within unmutated variant regions were reportedly found for nearly half of spike-specific TCRs. Clonal diversity was possibly underestimated, and the donors were mostly white British, with more females. Increased Spike-specific TCR breadth and depth were observed after two AZD1222 doses.

Method: immunoSEQ multiplex PCR; TCRdb's copy keeps in-frame clones and lacks some. The sample records some 55,000 clones, about 85% being singletons. Trimming cost V 4 bases and J 8 bases; bases outside gene matches: 4. The CDR3 is 13 residues long. Germline loops: CDR1 LNHDA, CDR2 SQIVND (reference sequence). Note on this clone: The antigen is undetermined.

This TCR derives from an adult in good health. The sequencing here drew on peripheral blood, taken on day 0 of AZD1222 vaccination. The chain links TRBV19 to TRBJ1-4; 7 nucleotides agree with TRBD1. DNA of the CDR3: TGTGCCAGTAGTACCCGGGACAGCGAAAAACTGTTTTTT. Protein: CASSTRDSEKLFF.